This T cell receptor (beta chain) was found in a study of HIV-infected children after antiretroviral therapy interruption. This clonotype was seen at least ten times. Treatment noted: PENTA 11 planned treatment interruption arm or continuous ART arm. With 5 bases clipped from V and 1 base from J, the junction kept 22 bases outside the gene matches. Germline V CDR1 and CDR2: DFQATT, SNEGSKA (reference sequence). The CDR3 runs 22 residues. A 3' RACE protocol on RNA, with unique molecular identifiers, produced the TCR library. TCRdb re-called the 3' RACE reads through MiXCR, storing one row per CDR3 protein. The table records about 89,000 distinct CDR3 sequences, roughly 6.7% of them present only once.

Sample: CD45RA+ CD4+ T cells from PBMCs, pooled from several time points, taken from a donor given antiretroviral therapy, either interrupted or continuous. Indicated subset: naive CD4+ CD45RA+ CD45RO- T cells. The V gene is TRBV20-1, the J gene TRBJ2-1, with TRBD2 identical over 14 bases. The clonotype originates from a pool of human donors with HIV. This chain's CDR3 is CSAGAAGASGLAGDRSYNEQFF. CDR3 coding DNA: TGCAGTGCTGGGGCCGCCGGAGCCTCGGGACTAGCGGGGGATAGATCCTACAATGAGCAGTTCTTC.